This T cell receptor beta chain was observed in a study of T cell repertoires in cytomegalovirus infection. Study as a whole: A matching HLA type, together with CMV infection, was signaled by public TCR beta signatures. Whole-study results and caveats: The ex vivo response was dominated by HLA-C-restricted CMV-specific TCR beta clonotypes.

This CDR3 contains 17 residues. In germline, CDR1 is MDHEN, CDR2 SYDVKM. With 5 bases removed from V and 0 bases from J, the gap between germline ends came to 20 bases. In this sample, this clonotype turned up a few times. What it binds is not known. One entry per CDR3 protein results from TCRdb running MiXCR on the reads. The table shows 500,000 or so distinct CDR3 sequences, with 16% occurring only once. This chain connects TRBV28 to TRBJ2-7; no clear D. This clonotype was sampled from a human donor in good health (CMV status not recorded). Some clones in this sample may be carry-over from other donors' samples. The material sequenced was CD8+ T cells from PBMCs. CDR3 DNA: TGTGCCAGCAGTCCAACCCCCAGTTTCTTCAGCTCCTACGAGCAGTACTTC. It specifies CASSPTPSFFSSYEQYF.